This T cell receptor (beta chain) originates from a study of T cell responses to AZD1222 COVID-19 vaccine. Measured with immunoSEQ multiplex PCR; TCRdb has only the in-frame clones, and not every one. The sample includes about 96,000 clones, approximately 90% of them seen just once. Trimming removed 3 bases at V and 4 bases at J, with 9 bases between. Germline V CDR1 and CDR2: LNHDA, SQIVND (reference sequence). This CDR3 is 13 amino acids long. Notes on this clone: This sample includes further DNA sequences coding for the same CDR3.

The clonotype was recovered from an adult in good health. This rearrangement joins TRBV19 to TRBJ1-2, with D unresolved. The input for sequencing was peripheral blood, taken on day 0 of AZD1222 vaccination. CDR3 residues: CASSILGAYGYTF. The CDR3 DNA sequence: TGTGCCAGTAGTATTCTGGGTGCCTATGGCTACACCTTC.